The 10 T cell receptor beta chains below were found in one sample sequenced in a study of T-cell memory formation after mild COVID-19. Via MiXCR, TCRdb re-called the 5' RACE reads, giving one row per CDR3 protein. The sample lists about 300,000 distinct CDR3 sequences, roughly 19% seen once, with about 21% in the top ten. Sequenced sample: PBMCs or a T cell subset sorted from them (not recorded which). The receptors derive from a man between 18 and 29 years old who had mild COVID-19 (a few samples of this study predate the infection). Cell type and time point are not known.

The chain links TRBV7-9 to TRBJ2-7, with D possibly TRBD1 on 6 matching bases. Trimming took off 4 bases at V and 4 bases at J, with 17 bases between the two ends. Germline CDR1 SEHNR, CDR2 FQNEAQ (reference sequence). This CDR3 has 15 residues. The CDR3 DNA reads as TGTGCCAGCAGCTCTGCCAGGGGCAGGGGTTACGAGCAGTACTTC. This translates into CASSSARGRGYEQYF.

This clonotype was observed a few times. This chain uses TRBV9 with TRBJ1-5; D ambiguous. V was cut by 0 bases and J by 1 base, with 5 bases left in between. CDR1 SGDLS and CDR2 YYNGEE come from the germline V gene. The CDR3 has 14 residues. CDR3 in DNA: TGTGCCAGCAGCGTAGATCTAAGCAATCAGCCCCAGCATTTT. Amino acids: CASSVDLSNQPQHF.

The chain has TRBV20-1 and TRBJ2-7, with 14 nucleotides matching TRBD2. Germline V gene data show CDR1 as DFQATT and CDR2 as SNEGSKA (reference sequence). The CDR3 length is 17 residues. The junction had 15 bases not matched to a gene; V was cut back by 6 bases and J by 5 bases. Here the CDR3 reads CSANPPGLAGEIDEQYF. The CDR3 DNA reads TGCAGTGCCAATCCCCCGGGACTAGCGGGGGAGATCGACGAGCAGTACTTC.

The J gene is TRBJ1-1, the V gene TRBV3-1; D not certain. Germline lookup yields CDR1 LGHDT and CDR2 YNNKEL (reference sequence). The CDR3 loop spans 15 amino acids. V was cut by 1 base and J by 1 base, with 10 bases left in between. In DNA form, the CDR3 reads TGTGCCAGCAGCCAAGTAGTCTCTAGGAACACTGAAGCTTTCTTT. Translation gives CASSQVVSRNTEAFF.

The chain couples TRBV4-3 to TRBJ2-1; 9 nucleotides agree with TRBD1. The CDR3 is 15 amino acids. The V gene's germline CDR1 is LGHNA and CDR2 YSLEER. With 4 bases clipped from V and 8 bases from J, the junction kept 9 bases outside the gene matches. The CDR3, as DNA: TGCGCCAGCAGCCCTCGGACAGGGGAATATCATGAGCAGTTCTTC. It yields the protein CASSPRTGEYHEQFF.

A few counts support this clonotype. The V call is TRBV10-3, the J call TRBJ2-7; either TRBD1 or TRBD2 may fit D (5 bases each). V was pared by 11 bases and J by 0 bases, with 11 bases between. From germline, CDR1 is ENHRY and CDR2 SYGVKD. This CDR3 spans 12 amino acids. CDR3 region: CAVRDASYEQYF. In DNA, the CDR3 is TGTGCCGTCCGGGACGCCTCCTACGAGCAGTACTTC.

The rearrangement joins TRBV5-5 to TRBJ1-1; 11 bases line up with TRBD1. The CDR3 has 13 residues. Germline CDR1 SGHKS, CDR2 YYEKEE (reference sequence). Germline trimming cut 4 bases from V and 11 bases from J; bases unmatched to any gene: 7. CDR3 nucleotide sequence: TGTGCCAGCAGCCTGGGACAGGGGGTGGATGCTTTCTTT. This translates into CASSLGQGVDAFF.

J is TRBJ2-7 and V is TRBV21-1; the DNA was not compared with TRBD1, the D call given in the table. TRBV21-1 is an annotated pseudogene. The CDR3 has 16 residues. CDR3 coding DNA: TGTGCCAGCAGCCCTATCAAACGGGACAGTTCCTACGAGCAGTACGTC. Protein: CASSPIKRDSSYEQYV.

Only a few counts were recorded for this clonotype. A junction boundary mismatches the germline segment, possibly from a read error. The chain is built from TRBV30 and TRBJ2-1, with 7 bases matching TRBD2. The germline V gene encodes CDR1 GTSNPN and CDR2 SVGIG (reference sequence). CDR3 length equals 14 residues. CDR3 sequence reads: CAWSFFGRPSGLGF. The CDR3 bases are TGTGCCTGGAGTTTCTTCGGGAGGCCCTCCGGTCTGGGGTTC.

V is TRBV4-1 and J is TRBJ2-3, with 13 bases identical to TRBD2. Germline V CDR1 and CDR2: MGHRA, YSYEKL. This CDR3 has 18 residues. The V gene end was trimmed by 4 bases and the J gene end by 0 bases; junction bases not matched to a gene: 7. CDR3 region: CASSLRTSGGASTDTQYF. CDR3 coding DNA: TGCGCCAGCAGCCTCAGGACTAGCGGGGGCGCTAGCACAGATACGCAGTATTTT.